This T cell receptor (beta chain) was captured by sequencing in a study of cytomegalovirus exposure and HLA in healthy donors. There are 11 residues in the CDR3. Germline assignment: CDR1 SGHRS and CDR2 YFSETQ. The V end lost 3 bases, the J end lost 11 bases, and 8 bases lay between the germline ends. Whole-study results and caveats: First-cohort TCR clusters tended to co-occur in the roughly 130 validation repertoires, a later analysis found. The listing of roughly 160 TCR beta chains classed them as cytomegalovirus-associated.

Separate from the roughly 670-subject first cohort, the roughly 120-subject validation cohort was the one that the donors belonged to. About this clone itself: Its antigen is not identified.

Sequenced by immunoSEQ multiplex PCR; TCRdb stores in-frame clones only, minus some. The sample lists around 56,000 clones, approximately 93% occurring once. The sequencing sample was made of PBMCs. V usage is TRBV5-1 and J usage is TRBJ1-4; D call uncertain. This TCR derives from a woman younger than 30 in good health and CMV-seropositive. CDR3 bases: TGCGCCAGCAGCTCGGGCGGGAAACTGTTTTTT. This translates into CASSSGGKLFF.